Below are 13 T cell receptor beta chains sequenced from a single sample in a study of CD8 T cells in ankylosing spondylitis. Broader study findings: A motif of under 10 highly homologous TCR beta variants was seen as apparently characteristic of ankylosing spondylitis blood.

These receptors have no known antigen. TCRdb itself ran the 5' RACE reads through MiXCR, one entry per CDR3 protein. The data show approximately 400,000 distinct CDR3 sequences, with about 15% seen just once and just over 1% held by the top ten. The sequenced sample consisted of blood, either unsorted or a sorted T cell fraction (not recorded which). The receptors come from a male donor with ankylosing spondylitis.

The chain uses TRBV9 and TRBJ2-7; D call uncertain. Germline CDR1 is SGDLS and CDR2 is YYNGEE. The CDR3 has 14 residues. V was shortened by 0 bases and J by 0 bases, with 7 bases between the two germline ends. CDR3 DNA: TGTGCCAGCAGCGTAGAGGCAACCTCCTACGAGCAGTACTTC. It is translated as CASSVEATSYEQYF.

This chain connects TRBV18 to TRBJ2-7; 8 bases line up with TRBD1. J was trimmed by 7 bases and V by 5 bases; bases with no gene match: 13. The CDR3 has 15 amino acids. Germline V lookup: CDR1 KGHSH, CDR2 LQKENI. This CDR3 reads CASSTAGQGSWEQYF. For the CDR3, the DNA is TGTGCCAGCTCAACCGCCGGACAGGGATCGTGGGAGCAGTACTTC.

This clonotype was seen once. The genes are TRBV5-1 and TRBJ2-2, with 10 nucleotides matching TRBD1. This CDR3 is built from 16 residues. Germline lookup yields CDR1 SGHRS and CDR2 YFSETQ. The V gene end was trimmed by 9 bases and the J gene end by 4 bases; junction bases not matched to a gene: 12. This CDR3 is CATGTGASAGTGELFF. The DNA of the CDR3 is TGCGCCACGGGGACAGGGGCCTCAGCGGGCACCGGGGAGCTGTTTTTT.

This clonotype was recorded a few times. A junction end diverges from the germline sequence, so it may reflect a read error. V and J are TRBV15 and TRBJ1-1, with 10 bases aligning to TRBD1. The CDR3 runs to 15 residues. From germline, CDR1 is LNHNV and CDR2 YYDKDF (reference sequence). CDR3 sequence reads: CATSSPDRGPTEVFF. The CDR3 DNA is TGTGCCACCAGCAGCCCCGACAGGGGGCCTACTGAAGTTTTCTTT.

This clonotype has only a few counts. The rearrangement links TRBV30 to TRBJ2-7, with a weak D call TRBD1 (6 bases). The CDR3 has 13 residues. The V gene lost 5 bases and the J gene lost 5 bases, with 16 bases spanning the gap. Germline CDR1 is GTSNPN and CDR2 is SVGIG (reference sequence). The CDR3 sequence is CAWGGRHGDEQYF. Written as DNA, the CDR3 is TGTGCCTGGGGGGGCCGCCACGGGGACGAGCAGTACTTC.

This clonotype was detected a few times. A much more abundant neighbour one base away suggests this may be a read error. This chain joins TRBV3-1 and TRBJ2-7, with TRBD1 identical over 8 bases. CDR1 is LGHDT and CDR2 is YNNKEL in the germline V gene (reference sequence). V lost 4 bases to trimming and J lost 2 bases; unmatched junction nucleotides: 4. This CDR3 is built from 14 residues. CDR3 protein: CASSPWTGPYEQYF. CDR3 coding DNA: TGTGCCAGCAGCCCCTGGACAGGGCCCTACGAGCAGTACTTC.

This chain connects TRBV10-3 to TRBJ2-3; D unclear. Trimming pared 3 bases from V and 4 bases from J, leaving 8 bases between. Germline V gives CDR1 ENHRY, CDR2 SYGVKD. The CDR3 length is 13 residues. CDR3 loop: CAISDQVPDTQYF. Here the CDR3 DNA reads TGTGCCATCAGTGATCAGGTTCCAGATACGCAGTATTTT.

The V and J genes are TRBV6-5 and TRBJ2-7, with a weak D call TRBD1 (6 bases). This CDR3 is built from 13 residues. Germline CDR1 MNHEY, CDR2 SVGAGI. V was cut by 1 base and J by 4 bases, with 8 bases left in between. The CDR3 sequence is CASSYFTGYEQYF. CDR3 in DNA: TGTGCCAGCAGTTACTTTACAGGGTACGAGCAGTACTTC.

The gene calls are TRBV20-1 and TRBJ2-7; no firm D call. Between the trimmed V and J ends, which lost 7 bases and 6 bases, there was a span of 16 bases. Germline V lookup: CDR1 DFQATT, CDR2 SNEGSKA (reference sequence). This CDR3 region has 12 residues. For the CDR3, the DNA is TGCAGTGTAGAGGCGCTCCTTCCCGAGCAGTACTTC. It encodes CSVEALLPEQYF.

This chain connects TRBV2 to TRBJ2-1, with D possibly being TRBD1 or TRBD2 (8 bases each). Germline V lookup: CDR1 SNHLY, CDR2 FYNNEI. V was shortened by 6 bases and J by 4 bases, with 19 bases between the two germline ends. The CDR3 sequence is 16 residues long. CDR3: CASRGGTGGGYNEQFF. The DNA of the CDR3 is TGTGCCAGCAGGGGAGGGACAGGCGGGGGGTACAATGAGCAGTTCTTC.

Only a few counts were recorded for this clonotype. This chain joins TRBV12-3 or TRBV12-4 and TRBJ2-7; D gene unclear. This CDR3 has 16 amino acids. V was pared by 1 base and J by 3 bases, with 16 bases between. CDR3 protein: CASSLDRVGFHYEQYF. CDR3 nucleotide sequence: TGTGCCAGCAGTTTAGACAGAGTGGGATTCCACTACGAGCAGTACTTC.

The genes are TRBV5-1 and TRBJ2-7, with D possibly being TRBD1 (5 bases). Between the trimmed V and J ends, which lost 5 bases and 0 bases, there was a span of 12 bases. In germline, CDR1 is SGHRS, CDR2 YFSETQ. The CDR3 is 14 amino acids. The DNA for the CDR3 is TGCGCCAGCAGTATGACAGATTACTCCTACGAGCAGTACTTC. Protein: CASSMTDYSYEQYF. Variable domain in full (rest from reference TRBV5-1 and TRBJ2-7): KAGVTQTPRYLIKTRGQQVTLSCSPISGHRSVSWYQQTPGQGLQFLFEYFSETQRNKGNFPGRFSGRQFSNSRSEMNVSTLELGDSALYLCASSMTDYSYEQYFGPGTRLTVT.

The CDR3 nucleotides are TGTGCCAGCAGCTTAGGAGGGGGACAGGGGACCTACGAGCAGTACTTC. It translates to CASSLGGGQGTYEQYF. V and J are TRBV7-9 and TRBJ2-7, with TRBD1 matching 10 bases. J lost 2 bases, V lost 1 base, and 5 bases had no gene match. Per the germline V gene, CDR1 is SEHNR and CDR2 is FQNEAQ (reference sequence). The CDR3 is 16 amino acids.